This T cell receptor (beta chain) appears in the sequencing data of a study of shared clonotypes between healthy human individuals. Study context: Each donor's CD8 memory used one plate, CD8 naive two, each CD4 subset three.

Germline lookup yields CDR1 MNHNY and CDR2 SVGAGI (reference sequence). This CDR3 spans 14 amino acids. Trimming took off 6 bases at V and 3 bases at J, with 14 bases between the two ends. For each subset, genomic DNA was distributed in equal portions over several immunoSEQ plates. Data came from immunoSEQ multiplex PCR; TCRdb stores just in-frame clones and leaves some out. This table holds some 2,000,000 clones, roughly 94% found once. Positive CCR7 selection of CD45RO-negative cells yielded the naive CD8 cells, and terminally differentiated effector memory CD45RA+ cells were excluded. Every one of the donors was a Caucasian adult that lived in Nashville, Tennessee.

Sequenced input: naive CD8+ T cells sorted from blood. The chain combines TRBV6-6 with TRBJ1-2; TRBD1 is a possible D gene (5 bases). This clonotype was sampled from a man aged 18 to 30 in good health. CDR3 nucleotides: TGTGCCAGCAGCACCCCGGGACTAGACTATGGCTACACCTTC. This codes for CASSTPGLDYGYTF.